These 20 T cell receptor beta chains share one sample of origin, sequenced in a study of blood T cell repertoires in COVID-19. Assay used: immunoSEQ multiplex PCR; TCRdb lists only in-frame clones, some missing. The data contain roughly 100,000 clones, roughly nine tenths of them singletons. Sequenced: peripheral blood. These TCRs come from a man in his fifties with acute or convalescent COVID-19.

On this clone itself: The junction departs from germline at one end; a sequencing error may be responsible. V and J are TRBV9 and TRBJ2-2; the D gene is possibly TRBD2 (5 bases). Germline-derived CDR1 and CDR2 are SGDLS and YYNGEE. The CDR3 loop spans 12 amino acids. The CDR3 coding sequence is TGTGCCAGCAGCGACCCACCCGGGGAGTTGTTTTTT. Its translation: CASSDPPGELFF.

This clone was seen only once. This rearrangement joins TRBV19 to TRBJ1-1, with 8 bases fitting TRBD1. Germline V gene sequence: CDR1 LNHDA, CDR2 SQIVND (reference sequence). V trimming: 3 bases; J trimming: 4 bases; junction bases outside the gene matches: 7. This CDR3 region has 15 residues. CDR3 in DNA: TGTGCCAGTAGTATTCAGGGGGCCTGGGGCACTGAAGCTTTCTTT. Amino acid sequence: CASSIQGAWGTEAFF.

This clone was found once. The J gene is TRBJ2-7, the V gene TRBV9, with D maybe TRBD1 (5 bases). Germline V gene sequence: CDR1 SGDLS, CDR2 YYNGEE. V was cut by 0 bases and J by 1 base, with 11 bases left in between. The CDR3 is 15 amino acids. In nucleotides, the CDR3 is TGTGCCAGCAGCGTAGAGGGGTCAGGGTCCTACGAGCAGTACTTC. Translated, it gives CASSVEGSGSYEQYF.

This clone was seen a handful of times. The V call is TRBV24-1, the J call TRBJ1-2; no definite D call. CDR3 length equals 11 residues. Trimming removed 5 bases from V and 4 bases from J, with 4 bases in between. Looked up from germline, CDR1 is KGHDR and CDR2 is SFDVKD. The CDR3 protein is CATSAGYGYTF. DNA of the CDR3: TGTGCCACCAGTGCGGGCTATGGCTACACCTTC.

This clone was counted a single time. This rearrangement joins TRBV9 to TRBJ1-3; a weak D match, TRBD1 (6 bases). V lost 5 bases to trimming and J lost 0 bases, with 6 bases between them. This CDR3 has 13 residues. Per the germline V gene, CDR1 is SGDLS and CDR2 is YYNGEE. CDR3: CASRDSSGNTIYF. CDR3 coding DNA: TGTGCCAGCAGGGACAGCTCTGGAAACACCATATATTTT.

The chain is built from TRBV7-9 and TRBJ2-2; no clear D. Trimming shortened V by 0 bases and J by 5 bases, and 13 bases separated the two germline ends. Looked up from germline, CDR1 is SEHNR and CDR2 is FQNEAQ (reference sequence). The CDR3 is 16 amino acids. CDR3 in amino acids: CASSLASISRTGELFF. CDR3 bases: TGTGCCAGCAGCTTAGCGAGCATTAGCCGTACCGGGGAGCTGTTTTTT.

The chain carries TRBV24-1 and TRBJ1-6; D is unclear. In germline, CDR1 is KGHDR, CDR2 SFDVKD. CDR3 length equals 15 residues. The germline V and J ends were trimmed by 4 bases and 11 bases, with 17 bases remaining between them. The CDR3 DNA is TGTGCCACCAGTGACCCCGGGGATACCTTGCCACCCCTCCACTTT. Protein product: CATSDPGDTLPPLHF.

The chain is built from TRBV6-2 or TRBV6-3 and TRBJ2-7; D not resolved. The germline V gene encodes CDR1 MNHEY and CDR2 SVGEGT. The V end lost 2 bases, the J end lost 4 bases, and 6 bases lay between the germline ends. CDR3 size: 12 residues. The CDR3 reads CASSYQAYEQYF. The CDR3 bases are TGTGCCAGCAGTTACCAAGCTTACGAGCAGTACTTC.

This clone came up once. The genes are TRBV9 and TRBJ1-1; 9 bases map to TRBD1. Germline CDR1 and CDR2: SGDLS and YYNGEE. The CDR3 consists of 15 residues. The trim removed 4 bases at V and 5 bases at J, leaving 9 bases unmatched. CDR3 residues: CASSPGQGSVTEAFF. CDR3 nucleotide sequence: TGTGCCAGCAGCCCGGGACAGGGATCGGTGACTGAAGCTTTCTTT.

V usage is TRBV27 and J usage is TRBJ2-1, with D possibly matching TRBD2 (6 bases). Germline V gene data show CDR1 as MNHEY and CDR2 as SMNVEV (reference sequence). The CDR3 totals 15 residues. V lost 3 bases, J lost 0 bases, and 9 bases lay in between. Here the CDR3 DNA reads TGTGCCAGCAGTTTCGTGCGGGGCTCCTACAATGAGCAGTTCTTC. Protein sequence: CASSFVRGSYNEQFF.

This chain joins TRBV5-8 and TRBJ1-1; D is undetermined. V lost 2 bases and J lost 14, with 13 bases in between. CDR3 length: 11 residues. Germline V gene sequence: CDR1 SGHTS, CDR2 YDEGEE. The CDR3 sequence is CASSFSGRGFF. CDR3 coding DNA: TGTGCCAGCAGCTTTTCAGGCCGTGGCTTCTTT.

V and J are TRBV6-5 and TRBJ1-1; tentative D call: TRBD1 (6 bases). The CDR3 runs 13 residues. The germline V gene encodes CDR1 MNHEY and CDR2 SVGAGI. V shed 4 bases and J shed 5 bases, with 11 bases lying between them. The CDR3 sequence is CASSLGTLTEAFF. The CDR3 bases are TGTGCCAGCAGTTTAGGGACACTTACTGAAGCTTTCTTT.

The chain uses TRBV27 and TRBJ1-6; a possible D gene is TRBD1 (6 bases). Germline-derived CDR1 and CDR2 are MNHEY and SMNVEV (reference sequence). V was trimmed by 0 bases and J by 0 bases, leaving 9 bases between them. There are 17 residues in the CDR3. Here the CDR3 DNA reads TGTGCCAGCAGTTTATCCAGGGGTTCCTCCTATAATTCACCCCTCCACTTT. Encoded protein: CASSLSRGSSYNSPLHF.

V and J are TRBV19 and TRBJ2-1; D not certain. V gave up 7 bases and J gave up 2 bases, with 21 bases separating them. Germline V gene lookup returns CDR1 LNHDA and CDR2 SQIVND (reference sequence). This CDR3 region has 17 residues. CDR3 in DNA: TGTGCCAGTATCGCAGGCCCTAACCGACGGCCCTACAATGAGCAGTTCTTC. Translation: CASIAGPNRRPYNEQFF.

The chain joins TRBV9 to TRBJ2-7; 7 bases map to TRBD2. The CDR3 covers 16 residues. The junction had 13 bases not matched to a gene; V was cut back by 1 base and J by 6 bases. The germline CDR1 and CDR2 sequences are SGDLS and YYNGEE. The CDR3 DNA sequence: TGTGCCAGCAGCGTAACCCCCGGTTCGGGGGGTGGCGAGCAGTACTTC. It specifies CASSVTPGSGGGEQYF.

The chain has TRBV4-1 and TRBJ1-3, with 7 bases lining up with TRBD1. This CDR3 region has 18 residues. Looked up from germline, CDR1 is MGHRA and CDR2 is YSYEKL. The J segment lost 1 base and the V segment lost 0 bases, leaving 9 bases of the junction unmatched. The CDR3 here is CASSQDGEGGRSGNTIYF. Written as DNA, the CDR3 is TGCGCCAGCAGCCAAGATGGTGAAGGGGGCCGATCTGGAAACACCATATATTTT.

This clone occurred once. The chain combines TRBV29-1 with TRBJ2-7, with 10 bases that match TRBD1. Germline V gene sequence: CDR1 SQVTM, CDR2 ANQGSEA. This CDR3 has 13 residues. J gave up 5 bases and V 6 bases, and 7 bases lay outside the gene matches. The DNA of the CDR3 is TGCAGCGTCGTCCGACAGGGGGCGAACGAGCAGTACTTC. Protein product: CSVVRQGANEQYF.

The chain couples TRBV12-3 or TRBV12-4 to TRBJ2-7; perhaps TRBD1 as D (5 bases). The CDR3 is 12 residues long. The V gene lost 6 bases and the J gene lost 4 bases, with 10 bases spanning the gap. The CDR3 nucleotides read TGTGCCAGCAGCCCAAGGGGATACGAGCAGTACTTC. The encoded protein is CASSPRGYEQYF.

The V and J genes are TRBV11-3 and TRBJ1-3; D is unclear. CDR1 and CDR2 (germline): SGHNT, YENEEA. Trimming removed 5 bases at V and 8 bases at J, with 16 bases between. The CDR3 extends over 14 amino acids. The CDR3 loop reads CASSLPGSEDTIYF. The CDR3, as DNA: TGTGCCAGCAGCCTGCCGGGGTCGGAGGACACCATATATTTT. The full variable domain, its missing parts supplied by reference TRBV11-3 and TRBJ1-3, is EAGVVQSPRYKIIEKKQPVAFWCNPISGHNTLYWYLQNLGQGPELLIRYENEEAVDDSQLPKDRFSAERLKGVDSTLKIQPAELGDSAVYLCASSLPGSEDTIYFGEGSWLTVV.

As DNA, the CDR3 is TGTGCCAGCAGCCCCTGGGACAGGGACAACTATGGCTACACCTTC. Its translation: CASSPWDRDNYGYTF. The rearrangement joins TRBV3-1 (or the pseudogene TRBV3-2) to TRBJ1-2, with 9 positions matching TRBD1. The CDR3 totals 15 residues. Germline CDR1 reads LGHDT; CDR2 reads YNNKEL (reference sequence). Unmatched junction bases numbered 5, after V lost 4 bases and J lost 2 bases.